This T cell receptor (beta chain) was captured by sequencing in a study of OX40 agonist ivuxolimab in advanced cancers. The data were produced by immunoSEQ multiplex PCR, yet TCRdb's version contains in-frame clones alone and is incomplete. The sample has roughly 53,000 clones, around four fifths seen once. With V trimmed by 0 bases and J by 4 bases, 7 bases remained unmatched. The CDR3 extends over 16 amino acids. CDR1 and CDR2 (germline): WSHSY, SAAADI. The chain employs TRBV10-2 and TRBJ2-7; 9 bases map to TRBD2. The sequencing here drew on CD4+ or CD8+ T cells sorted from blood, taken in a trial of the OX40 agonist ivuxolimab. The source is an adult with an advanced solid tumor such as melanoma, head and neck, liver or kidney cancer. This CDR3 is CASSESSAGGPYEQYF. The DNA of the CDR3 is TGCGCCAGCAGTGAGTCGTCGGCGGGAGGGCCTTACGAGCAGTACTTC.